These 4 T cell receptor beta chains were all obtained from the same sample, sequenced in a study of blood T cells in healthy people across ages. Alongside a J-beta primer mix, a sample-barcoded 5' primer served in a second PCR lasting roughly 7 to 11 cycles. TCRdb itself ran the 5' RACE reads through MiXCR, one entry per CDR3 protein. This sample has about 1.7 million distinct CDR3 sequences; 28% occur once, and the top ten carry roughly 8%. Material for sequencing was blood. The receptors come from a woman in her 30s in good health.

Concerning this clonotype itself: A single base separates this from a much larger clone, so it may be a read error. This chain joins TRBV20-1 and TRBJ2-1, with D perhaps matching TRBD1 (5 bases). Trimming removed 2 bases at V and 8 bases at J, with 16 bases between. From germline, CDR1 is DFQATT and CDR2 SNEGSKA (reference sequence). CDR3 length: 14 residues. In DNA, the CDR3 is TGCAGTGCTAGAACAGGAATCTTACATGATGAGCAGTTCTTC. This translates into CSARTGILHDEQFF.

This clonotype has at least ten counts. The J gene is TRBJ2-1, the V gene TRBV10-3; 9 nucleotides line up with TRBD2. The CDR3 contains 15 residues. CDR1 and CDR2 (germline): ENHRY, SYGVKD. Trimming took 4 bases from V and 4 from J; bases not matched to a gene: 5. CDR3 sequence reads: CAISGQLAGYNEQFF. The DNA for the CDR3 is TGTGCCATCAGTGGCCAGCTAGCGGGGTACAATGAGCAGTTCTTC.

This clonotype occurred many times. The CDR3 bases are TGTGCCAGCAGCGGGGTCAGCTCCTACGAGCAGTACTTC. Translating it yields CASSGVSSYEQYF. The J gene is TRBJ2-7, the V gene TRBV9, with D uncertain. This CDR3 spans 13 amino acids. The germline V gene encodes CDR1 SGDLS and CDR2 YYNGEE. Trimming cost V 3 bases and J 0 bases, with 7 bases left between them.

The chain links TRBV7-9 to TRBJ2-5, with D tentatively TRBD2 (6 bases). V gave up 5 bases and J gave up 4 bases, with 11 bases separating them. CDR3 length equals 13 residues. Germline lookup yields CDR1 SEHNR and CDR2 FQNEAQ (reference sequence). CDR3 loop: CASSPYGGETQYF. CDR3 nucleotide sequence: TGTGCCAGCAGCCCCTACGGGGGAGAGACCCAGTACTTC.